This T cell receptor beta chain stems from a study of shared clonotypes between healthy human individuals. CD45RO+ cells and CCR7-negative CD45RA+ TemRA cells were combined as CD8 memory. TCRdb's copy holds only in-frame clones and misses some; the assay was immunoSEQ multiplex PCR. The sample yields 100,000 to 120,000 clones, around 66% seen once. The V and J ends lost 6 bases and 10 bases, in that order; junction bases with no gene match: 7. The CDR3 sequence is 13 residues long. This TCR derives from a woman under 40 in good health. The sample comprised memory CD8+ T cells sorted from blood. Subset meaning: CD45RO+ cells pooled with CCR7-negative TemRA cells. The chain combines TRBV23-1 with TRBJ2-1; 9 nucleotides agree with TRBD1. TRBV23-1 is filed as an ORF, its function uncertain. CDR3 protein: CASRSTGGREQFF. Written as DNA, the CDR3 is TGCGCCAGCAGGTCAACAGGGGGCCGGGAGCAGTTCTTC.